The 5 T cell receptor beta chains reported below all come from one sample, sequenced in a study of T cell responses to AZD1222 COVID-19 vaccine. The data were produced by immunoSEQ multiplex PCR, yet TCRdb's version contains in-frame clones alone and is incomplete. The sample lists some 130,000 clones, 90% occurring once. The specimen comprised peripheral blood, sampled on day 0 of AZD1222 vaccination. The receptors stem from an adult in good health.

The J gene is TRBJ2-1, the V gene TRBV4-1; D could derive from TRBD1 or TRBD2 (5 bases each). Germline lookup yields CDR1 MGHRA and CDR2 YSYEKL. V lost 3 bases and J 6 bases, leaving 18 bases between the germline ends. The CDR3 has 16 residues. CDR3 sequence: CASSQTELGVGNEQFF. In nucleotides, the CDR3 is TGCGCCAGCAGCCAGACAGAACTCGGGGTCGGCAATGAGCAGTTCTTC.

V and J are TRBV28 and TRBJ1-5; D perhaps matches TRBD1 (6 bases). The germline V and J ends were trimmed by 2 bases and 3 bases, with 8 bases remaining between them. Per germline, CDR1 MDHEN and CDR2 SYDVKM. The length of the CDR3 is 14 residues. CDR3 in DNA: TGTGCCAGCAGTTTAGGGACAACCAATCAGCCCCAGCATTTT. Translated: CASSLGTTNQPQHF.

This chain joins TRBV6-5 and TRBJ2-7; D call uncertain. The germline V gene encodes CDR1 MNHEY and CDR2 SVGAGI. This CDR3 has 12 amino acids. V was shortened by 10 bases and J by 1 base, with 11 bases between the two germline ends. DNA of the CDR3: TGTGCCACCGAGTGGCTGTCCTACGAGCAGTACTTC. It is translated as CATEWLSYEQYF.

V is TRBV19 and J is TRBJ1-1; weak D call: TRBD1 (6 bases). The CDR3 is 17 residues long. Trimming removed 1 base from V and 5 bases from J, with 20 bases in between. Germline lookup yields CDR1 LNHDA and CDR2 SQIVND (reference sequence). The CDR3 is CASSIVPGTGMRTEAFF. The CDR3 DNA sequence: TGTGCCAGTAGTATAGTGCCCGGAACAGGGATGCGAACTGAAGCTTTCTTT.

CDR3 bases: TGTGCCAGTAGTTTCAGATCTAACCCGGCCGGGGAGCTGTTTTTT. Protein: CASSFRSNPAGELFF. The V call is TRBV19, the J call TRBJ2-2; D remains unclear. The CDR3 contains 15 residues. The V and J ends lost 5 bases and 6 bases respectively, with 16 bases between them. Germline V gene data show CDR1 as LNHDA and CDR2 as SQIVND (reference sequence).